A single sample gave rise to the 10 T cell receptor beta chains below, sequenced in a study of T-cell memory formation after mild COVID-19. TCRdb used MiXCR to reprocess the 5' RACE reads, holding one entry per CDR3 protein. The repertoire includes 470,000 or so distinct CDR3 sequences, 15% to 20% of them detected once, and approximately 13% sits in the top ten. Sequencing was done on a sample of PBMCs or a T cell subset sorted from them (not recorded which). All receptors come from an adult woman who had mild COVID-19 (a few samples of this study predate the infection). Cell type and time point are not known.

This chain connects TRBV4-3 to TRBJ1-3, with 7 positions matching TRBD1. Germline V CDR1 and CDR2: LGHNA, YSLEER. Losses at the gene ends were 6 bases for V and 0 bases for J; bases not matched to a gene: 11. The CDR3 contains 17 residues. DNA of the CDR3: TGCGCCAGCAGTCAGACAGGGCTACTCACCTCTGGAAACACCATATATTTT. The encoded protein is CASSQTGLLTSGNTIYF.

This clonotype was found a few times. The rearrangement joins TRBV7-8 to TRBJ1-2, with D possibly TRBD1 on 5 matching bases. The V gene's germline CDR1 is SGHVS and CDR2 FQNEAQ. V was clipped by 0 bases and J by 7 bases, with 18 bases between them. CDR3 length: 16 amino acids. The CDR3 protein is CASSLASAIVGGGYTF. CDR3 nucleotides: TGTGCCAGCAGCTTAGCCTCAGCAATTGTTGGGGGTGGCTACACCTTC. The variable domain in full, completed from reference TRBV7-8 and TRBJ1-2, reads GAGVSQSPRYKVAKRGQDVALRCDPISGHVSLFWYQQALGQGPEFLTYFQNEAQLDKSGLPSDRFFAERPEGSVSTLKIQRTQQEDSAVYLCASSLASAIVGGGYTFGSGTRLTVV.

There are a few counts of this clonotype. This chain connects TRBV29-1 to TRBJ2-1; TRBD2 aligns across 9 bases. The germline gives CDR1 SQVTM, CDR2 ANQGSEA. Trimming took 6 bases from V and 0 from J; bases not matched to a gene: 12. This CDR3 spans 17 amino acids. The CDR3 nucleotides are TGCAGCGTCGAGAGCGGGAGGTCCGATAGCTCCTACAATGAGCAGTTCTTC. Its translation: CSVESGRSDSSYNEQFF.

The V and J genes are TRBV29-1 and TRBJ1-2; weak D call: TRBD1 (5 bases). The CDR3 is 14 amino acids. V was cut by 4 bases and J by 4 bases, with 16 bases left in between. Germline lookup yields CDR1 SQVTM and CDR2 ANQGSEA. The CDR3, as DNA: TGCAGCGTTGTTTGGCCGCAGGGCAGCTATGGCTACACCTTC. Translated: CSVVWPQGSYGYTF.

This clonotype has a handful of counts. The V and J genes are TRBV20-1 and TRBJ1-3; TRBD1 agrees at 10 bases. V was clipped by 0 bases and J by 1 base; unmatched bases: 6. CDR3 length: 17 residues. Germline V lookup: CDR1 DFQATT, CDR2 SNEGSKA (reference sequence). CDR3 DNA: TGCAGTGCTAGAGATCGGGACAGGGGTACTTCTGGAAACACCATATATTTT. Its translation: CSARDRDRGTSGNTIYF.

Many counts were recorded for this clonotype. V gene TRBV5-1 combines with J gene TRBJ2-3, with TRBD2 matching 7 bases. The CDR3 runs 16 residues. CDR1 and CDR2 from the germline V gene are SGHRS and YFSETQ. J gave up 0 bases and V 0 bases, and 4 bases lay outside the gene matches. The CDR3 reads CASSLAGRGSTDTQYF. DNA for the CDR3: TGCGCCAGCAGCTTGGCCGGGCGGGGGAGCACAGATACGCAGTATTTT.

The V call is TRBV4-2, the J call TRBJ1-2; 10 positions match TRBD1. V shed 1 base and J 5 bases; nucleotides not matched to a gene: 4. CDR1 and CDR2 from the germline V gene are LGHNA and YNFKEQ. This CDR3 has 15 residues. The CDR3 DNA follows: TGTGCCAGCAGCCAAGCTCGGACAGGGGGATATGGCTACACCTTC. This codes for CASSQARTGGYGYTF.

The V and J genes are TRBV12-3 or TRBV12-4 and TRBJ1-2; TRBD1 might be the D (5 bases). V lost 5 bases, J lost 4 bases, and 14 bases lay in between. The CDR3 covers 14 residues. The CDR3, as DNA: TGTGCCAGCAGTGCGGGACGGATCTCCTATGGCTACACCTTC. Its protein product is CASSAGRISYGYTF.

The chain couples TRBV24-1 to TRBJ2-5, with no clear D. V was trimmed by 5 bases and J by 4 bases, leaving 13 bases between them. Looked up from germline, CDR1 is KGHDR and CDR2 is SFDVKD. The CDR3 is 14 amino acids. The CDR3 is CATSGQSRPETQYF. The CDR3 coding sequence is TGTGCCACCAGTGGTCAGTCTCGTCCAGAGACCCAGTACTTC.

This CDR3 reads CATSRAARVDQPQHF. The CDR3 region has the DNA TGTGCCACCAGCAGAGCGGCAAGAGTCGATCAGCCCCAGCATTTT. The chain combines TRBV15 with TRBJ1-5; D is ambiguous. The CDR3 is 15 amino acids. Germline CDR1 is LNHNV and CDR2 is YYDKDF (reference sequence). V lost 1 base, J lost 5 bases, and 12 bases lay in between.